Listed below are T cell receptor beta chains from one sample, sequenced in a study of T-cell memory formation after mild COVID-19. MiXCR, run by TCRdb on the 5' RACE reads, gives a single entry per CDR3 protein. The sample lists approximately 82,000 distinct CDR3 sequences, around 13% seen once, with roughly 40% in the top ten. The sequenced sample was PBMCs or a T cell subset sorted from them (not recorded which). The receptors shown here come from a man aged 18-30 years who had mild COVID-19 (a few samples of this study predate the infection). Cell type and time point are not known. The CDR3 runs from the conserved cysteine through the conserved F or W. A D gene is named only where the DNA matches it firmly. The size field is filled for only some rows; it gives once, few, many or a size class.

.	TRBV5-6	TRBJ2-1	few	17	TGTGCCAGCAGACTACGCACACCGGGGACTTTGGACGGTGAGCAGTTCTTC	CASRLRTPGTLDGEQFF
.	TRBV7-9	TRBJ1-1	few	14	TGTGCCAGCAGCTCGCGGGCGGGCGGGACTGAAGCTTTCTTT	CASSSRAGGTEAFF
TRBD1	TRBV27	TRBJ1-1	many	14	TGTGCCAGCAGTTTAGTACAGGGGGGAGAGGGAGCTTTCTTT	CASSLVQGGEGAFF
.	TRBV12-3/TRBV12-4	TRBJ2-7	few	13	TGTGCCAGCAGTTACCTAGGGGTTCACGAGCAGTACTTC	CASSYLGVHEQYF
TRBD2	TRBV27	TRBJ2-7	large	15	TGTGCCAGCAGTTTATTAGCGGGGTCTTCCTACGAGCAGTACTTC	CASSLLAGSSYEQYF
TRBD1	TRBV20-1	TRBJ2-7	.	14	TGCAGTGCTCCCGTGGGACAGGGTCTCTACGAGCAGTACTTC	CSAPVGQGLYEQYF
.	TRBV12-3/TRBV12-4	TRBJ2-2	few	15	TGTGCCAGCAGTCCGGAGGGGGGGAACACCGGGGAGCTGTTTTTT	CASSPEGGNTGELFF
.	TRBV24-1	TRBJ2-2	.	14	TGTGCCACCAGTGATTCCAGGGTATCCGGGGAGCTGTTTTTT	CATSDSRVSGELFF
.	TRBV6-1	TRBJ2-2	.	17	TGTGCCAGCAGTGAAGCCCCCTCGGGGGCTCGGACCGGGGAGCTGTTTTTT	CASSEAPSGARTGELFF
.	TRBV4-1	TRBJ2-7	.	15	TGCGCCAGCAGCCCGCGGGACCTGAGCTCCTACGAGCAGTACTTC	CASSPRDLSSYEQYF
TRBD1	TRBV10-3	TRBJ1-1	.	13	TGTGCCACGTTCGGGACAGCGAACACTGAAGCTTTCTTT	CATFGTANTEAFF
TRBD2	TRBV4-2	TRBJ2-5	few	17	TGTGCCAGCAGCCAAGATGGACTAGCGGGGCGAAAAGAGACCCAGTACTTC	CASSQDGLAGRKETQYF
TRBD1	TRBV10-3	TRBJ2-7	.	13	TGTGCCATCAGTCGGGACAGCTCCTACGAGCAGTACTTC	CAISRDSSYEQYF
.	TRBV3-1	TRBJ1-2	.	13	TGTGCCAGCAGCTCGGACAGCGGAGTCTCGGGCACCTTC	CASSSDSGVSGTF
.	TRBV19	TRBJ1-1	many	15	TGTGCCAGTAGTATAGATACAGGAGGCCCCACTGAAGCTTTCTTT	CASSIDTGGPTEAFF
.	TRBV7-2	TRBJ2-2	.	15	TGTGCCAGCAGCTTACGAGGGAGTCAGGCCGGGGAGCTGTTTTTT	CASSLRGSQAGELFF
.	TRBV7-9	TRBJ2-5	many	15	TGTGCCAGCAGCTTTACGGACAGGGAGGGTGAGACCCAGTACTTC	CASSFTDREGETQYF
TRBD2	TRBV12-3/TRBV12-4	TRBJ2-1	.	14	TGTGCCAGCAGTTACGGGACTAGCTTCGATGAGCAGTTCTTC	CASSYGTSFDEQFF
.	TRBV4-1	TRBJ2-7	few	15	TGCGCCAGCAGCCAAGATGGCAGGGAAGCCTACGAGCAGTACTTC	CASSQDGREAYEQYF
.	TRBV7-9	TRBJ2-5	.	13	TGTGCCAGCAGCGCTGAATTTTTTGAGACCCAGTACTTC	CASSAEFFETQYF
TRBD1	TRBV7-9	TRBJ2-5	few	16	TGTGCCAGCAGCCGGTCCGGGACAGGCACCCAAGAGACCCAGTACTTC	CASSRSGTGTQETQYF
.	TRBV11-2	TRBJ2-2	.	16	TGTGCCAGCAGCTCTCCGACTGGTCAGGGCACCGGGGAGCTGTTTTTT	CASSSPTGQGTGELFF
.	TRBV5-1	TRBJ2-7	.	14	TGCGCCAGCAGCCCACAGGGTTCGGACCGCGAGCAGTACTTC	CASSPQGSDREQYF
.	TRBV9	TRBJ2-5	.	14	TGTGCCAGCAGCGTAGGGCGGGACCAAGAGACCCAGTACTTC	CASSVGRDQETQYF
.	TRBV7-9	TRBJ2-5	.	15	TGTGCCAGCAGCTTAGCTATGGGGGTTCAAGAGACCCAGTACTTC	CASSLAMGVQETQYF
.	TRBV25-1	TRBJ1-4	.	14	TGTGCCAGCAGTGTGGGGGCAGGGGCCGAAAAACTGTTTTTT	CASSVGAGAEKLFF
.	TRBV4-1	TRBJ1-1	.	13	TGCGCCAGCAGCCAAGTAGGGCTAGCTGAAGCTTTCTTT	CASSQVGLAEAFF
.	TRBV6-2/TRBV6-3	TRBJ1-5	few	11	TGTGCCAGCACCAGGCTACAGCCCCAGCATTTT	CASTRLQPQHF
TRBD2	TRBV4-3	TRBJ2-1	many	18	TGCGCCAGCAGCCAAGACCCCGCTAGCGGGGGGCATTACAATGAGCAGTTCTTC	CASSQDPASGGHYNEQFF
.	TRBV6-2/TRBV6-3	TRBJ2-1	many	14	TGTGCCAGCAGTTACTCAATTAGTTACAATGAGCAGTTCTTC	CASSYSISYNEQFF
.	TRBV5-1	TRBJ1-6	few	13	TGCGCCAGCAGCGCCGGACAGACATCACCCCTCCACTTT	CASSAGQTSPLHF